This T cell receptor (beta chain) derives from a study of T cells expressing NK-cell markers. The CDR3 runs to 16 residues. Germline V CDR1 and CDR2: MNHEY, SMNVEV (reference sequence). TCRdb reprocessed the 5' RACE reads; each CDR3 protein has one entry and no DNA is given. This sample lists approximately 420,000 distinct CDR3 sequences; its ten largest clones have roughly a tenth. The sequence derives from a woman between 45 and 65 years old in good health. The sequencing input was blood T cells: a sorted CD56 or NKG2C T cell subset, CD4+ or CD8+ T cells, or bulk PBMC T cells (not recorded which). This chain connects TRBV27 to TRBJ2-1; TCRdb returns TRBD1, unconfirmable since there is no DNA. The CDR3 is CASSTRPGTRMDEQFF.